The clone carrying this TCR beta chain has only a few counts. Its antigen remains unidentified. Sorting produced populations that all topped 95% purity. V lost 2 bases to trimming and J lost 3 bases, with 15 bases between them. This CDR3 spans 15 amino acids. Germline-derived CDR1 and CDR2 are SGHNT and YYREEE (reference sequence). This record belongs to a study of beta chain features in type 1 diabetes. Across the study: Across all samples, about 100,000,000 sorted cells were examined. Study outcomes and limitations: Shortening of TCRB CDR3s, moderate but significant, appeared in all four CD4+ subsets of Type 1 diabetes patients. Sampled from patients, naive, central memory and Treg TCRB repertoires appeared more similar than those sampled from healthy donors.

Every isolated RNA sample was fully reverse transcribed, so sequencing captured expressed TCRB transcripts. Produced via immunoSEQ multiplex PCR; TCRdb's table is partial and in-frame only. The sample has fewer than 400,000 clones; around 8.5% are singletons. Sequenced material: central memory CD4+ T cells from blood. The rearrangement joins TRBV5-4 to TRBJ2-7; no clear D gene. The source of this sequence is a man aged 30 to 45 with type 1 diabetes. CDR3 nucleotides: TGTGCCAGCAGCTTCGATCCCAGTCCCGACTACGAGCAGTACTTC. Its translation is CASSFDPSPDYEQYF.